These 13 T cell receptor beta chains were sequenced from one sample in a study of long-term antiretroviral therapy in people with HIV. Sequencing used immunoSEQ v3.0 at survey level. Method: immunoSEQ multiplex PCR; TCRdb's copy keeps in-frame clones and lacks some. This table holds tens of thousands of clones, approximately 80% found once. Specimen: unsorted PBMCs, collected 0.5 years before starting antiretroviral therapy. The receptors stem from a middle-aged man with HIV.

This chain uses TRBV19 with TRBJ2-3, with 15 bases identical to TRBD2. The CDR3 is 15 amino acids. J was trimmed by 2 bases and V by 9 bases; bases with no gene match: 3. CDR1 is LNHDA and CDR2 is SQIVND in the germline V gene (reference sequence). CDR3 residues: CASRTSGGVTDTQYF. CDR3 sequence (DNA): TGTGCCAGCAGGACTAGCGGGGGGGTCACAGATACGCAGTATTTT. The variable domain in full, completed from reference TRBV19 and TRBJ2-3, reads DGGITQSPKYLFRKEGQNVTLSCEQNLNHDAMYWYRQDPGQGLRLIYYSQIVNDFQKGDIAEGYSVSREKKESFPLTVTSAQKNPTAFYLCASRTSGGVTDTQYFGPGTRLTVL.

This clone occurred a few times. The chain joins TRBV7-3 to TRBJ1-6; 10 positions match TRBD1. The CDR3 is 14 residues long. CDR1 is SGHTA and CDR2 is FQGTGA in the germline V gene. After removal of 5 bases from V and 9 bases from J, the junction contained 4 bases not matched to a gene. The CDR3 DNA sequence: TGTGCCAGCAGCCTCCGGGACAGGGGTTCACCCCTCCACTTT. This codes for CASSLRDRGSPLHF.

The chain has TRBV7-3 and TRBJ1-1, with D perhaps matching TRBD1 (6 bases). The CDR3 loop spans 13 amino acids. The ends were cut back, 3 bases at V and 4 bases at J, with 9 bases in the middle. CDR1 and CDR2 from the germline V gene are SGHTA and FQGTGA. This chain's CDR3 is CASSFFRGTEAFF. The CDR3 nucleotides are TGTGCCAGCAGCTTCTTCAGGGGCACTGAAGCTTTCTTT.

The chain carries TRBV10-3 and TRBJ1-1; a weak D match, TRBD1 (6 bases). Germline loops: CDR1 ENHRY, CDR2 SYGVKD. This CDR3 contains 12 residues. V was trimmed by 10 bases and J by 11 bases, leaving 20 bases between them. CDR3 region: CATRDNIAMAFF. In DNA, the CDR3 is TGTGCCACCCGGGACAACATCGCCATGGCTTTCTTT.

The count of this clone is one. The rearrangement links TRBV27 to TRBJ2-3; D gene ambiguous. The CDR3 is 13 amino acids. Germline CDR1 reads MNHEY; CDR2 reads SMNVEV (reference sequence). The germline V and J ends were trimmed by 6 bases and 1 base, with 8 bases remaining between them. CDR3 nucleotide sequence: TGTGCCAGCAGCCATGGCGGCACAGATACGCAGTATTTT. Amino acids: CASSHGGTDTQYF.

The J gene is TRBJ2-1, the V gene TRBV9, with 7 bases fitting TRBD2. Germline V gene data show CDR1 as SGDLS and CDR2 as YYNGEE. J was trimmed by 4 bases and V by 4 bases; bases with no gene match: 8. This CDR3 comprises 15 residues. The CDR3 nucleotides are TGTGCCAGCAGCCCCCGACTAGCTACATACAATGAGCAGTTCTTC. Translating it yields CASSPRLATYNEQFF.

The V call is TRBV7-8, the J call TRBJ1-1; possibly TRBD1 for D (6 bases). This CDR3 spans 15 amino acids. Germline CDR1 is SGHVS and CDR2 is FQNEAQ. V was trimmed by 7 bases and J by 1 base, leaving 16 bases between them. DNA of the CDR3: TGTGCCAGCACCCCGGGGGGGGCATCGAACACTGAAGCTTTCTTT. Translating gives CASTPGGASNTEAFF.

CDR3 protein: CSARGSEQFF. CDR3 DNA sequence: TGCAGTGCTAGGGGAAGTGAGCAGTTCTTC. V usage is TRBV20-1 and J usage is TRBJ2-1; D gene uncertain. The germline V gene encodes CDR1 DFQATT and CDR2 SNEGSKA (reference sequence). The V end lost 3 bases, the J end lost 9 bases, and 6 bases lay between the germline ends. CDR3 length: 10 residues.

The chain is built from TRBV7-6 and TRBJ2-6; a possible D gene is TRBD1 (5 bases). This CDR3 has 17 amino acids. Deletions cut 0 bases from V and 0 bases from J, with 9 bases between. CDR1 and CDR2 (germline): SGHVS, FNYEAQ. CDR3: CASSLATVTSGANVLTF. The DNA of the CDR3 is TGTGCCAGCAGCTTAGCGACAGTAACCTCTGGGGCCAACGTCCTGACTTTC.

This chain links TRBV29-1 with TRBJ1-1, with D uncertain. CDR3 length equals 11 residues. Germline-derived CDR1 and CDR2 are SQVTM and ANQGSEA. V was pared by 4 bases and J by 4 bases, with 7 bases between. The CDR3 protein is CSVVRVTEAFF. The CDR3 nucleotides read TGCAGCGTTGTGCGGGTCACTGAAGCTTTCTTT.

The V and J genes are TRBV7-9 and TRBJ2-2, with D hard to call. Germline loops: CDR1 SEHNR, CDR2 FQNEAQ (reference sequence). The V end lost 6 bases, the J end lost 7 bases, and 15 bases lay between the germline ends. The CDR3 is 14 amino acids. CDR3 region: CASRFETLSGELFF. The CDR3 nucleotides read TGTGCCAGCAGATTTGAAACCCTCAGCGGGGAGCTGTTTTTT. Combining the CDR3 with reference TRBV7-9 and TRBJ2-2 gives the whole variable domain DTGVSQNPRHKITKRGQNVTFRCDPISEHNRLYWYRQTLGQGPEFLTYFQNEAQLEKSRLLSDRFSAERPKGSFSTLEIQRTEQGDSAMYLCASRFETLSGELFFGEGSRLTVL.

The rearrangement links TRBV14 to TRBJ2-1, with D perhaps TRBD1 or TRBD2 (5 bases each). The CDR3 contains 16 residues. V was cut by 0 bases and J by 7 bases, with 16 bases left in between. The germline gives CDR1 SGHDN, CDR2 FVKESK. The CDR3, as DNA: TGTGCCAGCAGCCAAGATCGAGTGAGGGGAAGGAATGAGCAGTTCTTC. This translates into CASSQDRVRGRNEQFF.

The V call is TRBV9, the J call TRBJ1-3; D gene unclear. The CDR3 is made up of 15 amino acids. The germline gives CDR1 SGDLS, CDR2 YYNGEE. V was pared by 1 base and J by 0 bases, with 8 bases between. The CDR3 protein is CASSVTTSSGNTIYF. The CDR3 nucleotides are TGTGCCAGCAGCGTAACTACTAGCTCTGGAAACACCATATATTTT.